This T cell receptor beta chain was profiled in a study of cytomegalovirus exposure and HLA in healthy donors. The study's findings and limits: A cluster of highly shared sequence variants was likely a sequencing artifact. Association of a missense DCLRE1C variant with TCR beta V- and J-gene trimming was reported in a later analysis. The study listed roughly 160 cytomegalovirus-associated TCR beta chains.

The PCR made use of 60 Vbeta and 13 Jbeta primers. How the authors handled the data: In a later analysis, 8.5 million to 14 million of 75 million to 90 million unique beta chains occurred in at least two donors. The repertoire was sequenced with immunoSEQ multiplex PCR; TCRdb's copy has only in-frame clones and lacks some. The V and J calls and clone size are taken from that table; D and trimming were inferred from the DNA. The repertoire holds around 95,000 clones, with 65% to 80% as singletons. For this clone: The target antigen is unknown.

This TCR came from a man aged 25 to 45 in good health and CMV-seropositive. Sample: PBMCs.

CDR3: CASSLGPSNTEAFF. CDR3 sequence (DNA): TGTGCCAGCAGCTTAGGTCCAAGCAACACTGAAGCTTTCTTT. The chain uses TRBV11-3 and TRBJ1-1, with D unresolved. This CDR3 has 14 residues. CDR1 and CDR2 from the germline V gene are SGHNT and YENEEA. V shed 1 base and J shed 2 bases, with 8 bases lying between them.